The rows below give T cell receptor beta chains drawn from one sample of a study of regulatory dendritic cells for organ transplantation. Measured with immunoSEQ multiplex PCR; TCRdb has only the in-frame clones, and not every one. The table lists over 25,000 clones, 80% to 85% of them singletons. Sequencing used naive CD4+ T cells from blood. The receptors here all came from a human donor in good health. CDR3s include the opening cysteine and the closing phenylalanine or tryptophan. The D gene is left open where the match is weak. The size of a clone is reported for some rows only, either as once, few or many, or as a class for expanded clones.

cdr3_length j_call v_call d_call clone_size cdr3_aa cdr3_nt
15 TRBJ2-5 TRBV5-4 NA NA CASQLIGGRLETQYF TGTGCCAGTCAGCTTATCGGGGGGCGTCTAGAGACCCAGTACTTC
14 TRBJ1-6 TRBV27 NA NA CASNPGRGGSPLHF TGTGCCAGCAACCCCGGACGAGGGGGTTCACCCCTCCACTTT
14 TRBJ2-5 TRBV9 TRBD1 NA CASSDDRGQETQYF TGTGCCAGCAGCGATGACAGGGGTCAAGAGACCCAGTACTTC
14 TRBJ2-3 TRBV27 TRBD2 NA CASRLAWDTDTQYF TGTGCCAGCAGACTAGCGTGGGACACAGATACGCAGTATTTT
13 TRBJ1-5 TRBV7-2 NA NA CASSPWTDQPQHF TGTGCCAGCAGCCCATGGACAGATCAGCCCCAGCATTTT
15 TRBJ1-4 TRBV6-5 NA NA CASSSSGQGDEKLFF NA
13 TRBJ2-1 TRBV29-1 NA NA CSVQVVLYNEQFF TGCAGCGTTCAGGTTGTCCTTTACAATGAGCAGTTCTTC
11 TRBJ1-4 TRBV27 NA few CASSFQEKLFF TGTGCCAGCAGTTTTCAGGAAAAACTGTTTTTT
16 TRBJ1-2 TRBV29-1 TRBD1 NA CSVEGTGVKANYGYTF TGCAGCGTTGAGGGGACAGGGGTCAAAGCTAACTATGGCTACACCTTC
14 TRBJ2-7 TRBV7-2 NA once CASSPRGLSYEQYF TGTGCCAGCAGCCCTAGGGGACTTTCCTACGAGCAGTACTTC
15 TRBJ1-1 TRBV18 NA NA CASSKGGGTFTEAFF TGTGCCAGCTCTAAGGGCGGGGGCACATTTACTGAAGCTTTCTTT
13 TRBJ1-2 TRBV5-8 TRBD1 NA CASRMTGGYGYTF TGTGCCAGCAGGATGACAGGGGGCTATGGCTACACCTTC
14 TRBJ1-2 TRBV6-5 TRBD1 NA CASSLVGTGDGYTF TGTGCCAGCAGTTTAGTAGGGACAGGGGATGGCTACACCTTC
15 TRBJ1-5 TRBV7-2 TRBD1 few CASSLEGTGTQPQHF TGTGCCAGCAGCTTAGAGGGGACAGGGACTCAGCCCCAGCATTTT
13 TRBJ2-3 TRBV27 NA NA CASTDGGTDTQYF TGTGCCAGCACCGACGGAGGGACAGATACGCAGTATTTT
13 TRBJ2-3 TRBV19 TRBD2 few CASGRGTTDTQYF TGTGCCAGTGGGAGGGGAACCACAGATACGCAGTATTTT
16 TRBJ1-3 TRBV5-1 NA NA CASSFRGGDSGNTIYF TGCGCCAGCAGCTTTAGAGGCGGAGACTCTGGAAACACCATATATTTT
16 TRBJ1-5 TRBV6-5 NA NA CASSYFPLAGGQPQHF TGTGCCAGCAGTTACTTTCCTTTGGCGGGCGGACAGCCCCAGCATTTT
14 TRBJ1-1 TRBV11-3 NA few CASSLAPTGTEAFF TGTGCCAGCAGCTTAGCTCCGACAGGAACTGAAGCTTTCTTT
14 TRBJ1-3 TRBV9 NA NA CASSVNRDGNTIYF TGTGCCAGCAGCGTCAACAGGGATGGAAACACCATATATTTT
15 TRBJ2-5 TRBV7-2 NA NA CASSLGLAFQETQYF TGTGCCAGCAGCTTAGGGTTAGCGTTCCAAGAGACCCAGTACTTC
13 TRBJ1-2 TRBV6-6 NA once CASSPFRDHGYTF TGTGCCAGCAGCCCCTTCAGGGATCATGGCTACACCTTC
16 TRBJ2-5 TRBV7-2 TRBD2 NA CASSLMSGGNQETQYF TGTGCCAGCAGCTTAATGTCCGGGGGGAACCAAGAGACCCAGTACTTC
13 TRBJ2-7 TRBV7-9 NA NA CASSVQHRDEQYF TGTGCCAGCAGCGTCCAACACAGGGACGAGCAGTACTTC
12 TRBJ2-1 TRBV2 NA NA CASSLQGNEQFF TGTGCCAGCAGTTTACAGGGAAATGAGCAGTTCTTC
17 TRBJ2-7 TRBV19 TRBD1 few CASSIAGTGSLDYEQYF TGTGCCAGTAGTATCGCCGGGACAGGGTCCCTCGACTACGAGCAGTACTTC
15 TRBJ1-2 TRBV5-4 NA NA CASRDGGGADYGYTF TGTGCCAGCAGGGATGGGGGGGGCGCGGACTATGGCTACACCTTC
14 TRBJ1-1 TRBV11-2 NA NA CASSLARGSTEAFF TGTGCCAGCAGCTTAGCGCGGGGGAGCACTGAAGCTTTCTTT
13 TRBJ1-5 TRBV6-1 NA NA CASSENRNQPQHF TGTGCCAGCAGTGAGAATAGAAATCAGCCCCAGCATTTT
15 TRBJ2-2 TRBV29-1 NA NA CSVAEATRGTGELFF TGCAGCGTCGCGGAGGCGACGCGAGGCACCGGGGAGCTGTTTTTT
14 TRBJ1-1 TRBV9 NA NA CASSVGGMNTEAFF TGTGCCAGCAGCGTAGGAGGGATGAACACTGAAGCTTTCTTT
16 TRBJ2-7 TRBV18 NA NA CASSPVGDIGYGEQYF TGTGCCAGCTCACCCGTCGGGGACATCGGGTATGGGGAGCAGTACTTC
14 TRBJ1-1 TRBV19 NA NA CASSIRAGLAEAFF TGTGCCAGTAGTATACGGGCAGGGCTGGCTGAAGCTTTCTTT
18 TRBJ1-3 TRBV21-1 NA NA CASSGTGGSEEPGNTIYF TGTGCCAGCAGCGGGACAGGGGGATCGGAGGAACCTGGAAACACCATATATTTT
11 TRBJ1-2 TRBV11-2 NA NA CASRRGDGYTF TGTGCCAGCCGACGGGGGGATGGCTACACCTTC
16 TRBJ2-1 TRBV5-1 NA NA CASSLDPGSSYNEQFF TGCGCCAGCAGCTTGGACCCAGGAAGCTCCTACAATGAGCAGTTCTTC
13 TRBJ1-5 TRBV11-3 NA NA CASSLMGGGPQHF TGTGCCAGCAGCTTAATGGGTGGAGGGCCCCAGCATTTT
15 TRBJ2-3 TRBV5-5 TRBD2 NA CASSLASGGTDTQYF TGTGCCAGCAGCTTGGCCAGCGGGGGAACAGATACGCAGTATTTT
14 TRBJ2-7 TRBV5-1 TRBD1 NA CASSLSRGRDEQYF TGCGCCAGCAGCTTGAGTAGGGGGCGGGACGAGCAGTACTTC
18 TRBJ2-2 TRBV15 TRBD2 NA CATSRDVSGGLDTGELFF TGTGCCACCAGCAGAGATGTTAGCGGGGGGCTAGACACCGGGGAGCTGTTTTTT
15 TRBJ1-1 TRBV27 NA NA CASALGGRRNTEAFF TGTGCCAGCGCTCTTGGCGGGCGGAGGAACACTGAAGCTTTCTTT
15 TRBJ1-2 TRBV7-9 TRBD1 once CASSFSGQENYGYTF TGTGCCAGCAGCTTTTCGGGACAGGAAAACTATGGCTACACCTTC
11 TRBJ1-2 TRBV5-1 NA NA CASSSGYGYTF TGCGCCAGCAGCTCCGGTTATGGCTACACCTTC
16 TRBJ1-2 TRBV7-2 NA NA CASSLVAGRVVYGYTF TGTGCCAGCAGCTTAGTTGCGGGGAGGGTTGTCTATGGCTACACCTTC
16 TRBJ1-5 TRBV5-1 TRBD1 NA CASSLETGGLGQPQHF TGCGCCAGCAGCTTGGAGACAGGGGGTTTAGGTCAGCCCCAGCATTTT
12 TRBJ2-7 TRBV19 NA NA CASRDIPYEQYF TGTGCCAGTAGAGACATCCCCTACGAGCAGTACTTC
13 TRBJ1-1 TRBV6-1 NA NA CASRLTGNTEAFF TGTGCCAGCAGACTCACAGGGAACACTGAAGCTTTCTTT
15 TRBJ2-5 TRBV4-2 TRBD2 NA CASSQGLAGWETQYF TGTGCCAGCAGCCAAGGACTAGCGGGGTGGGAGACCCAGTACTTC
15 TRBJ1-6 TRBV6-6 NA few CASSYSGGADSPLHF TGTGCCAGCAGTTACTCGGGGGGGGCTGATTCACCCCTCCACTTT
15 TRBJ1-4 TRBV11-3 NA NA CASSLEGDGNEKLFF TGTGCCAGCAGCTTGGAGGGAGACGGGAATGAAAAACTGTTTTTT
16 TRBJ1-5 TRBV7-9 NA NA CASSLANSLSNQPQHF TGTGCCAGCAGCTTAGCGAACAGCCTTAGCAATCAGCCCCAGCATTTT
15 TRBJ1-4 TRBV15 NA NA CATSRSIGANEKLFF TGTGCCACCAGCAGGTCCATCGGGGCTAATGAAAAACTGTTTTTT
14 TRBJ1-6 TRBV19 NA NA CASSIIQDNSPLHF TGTGCCAGTAGTATCATACAGGATAATTCACCCCTCCACTTT
18 TRBJ2-1 TRBV5-6 NA NA CASSLGGRGQSSYNEQFF TGTGCCAGCAGCTTGGGGGGCAGGGGTCAGAGCTCCTACAATGAGCAGTTCTTC
16 TRBJ1-3 TRBV6-5 TRBD1 NA CASSYSWTGSGNTIYF TGTGCCAGCAGTTACTCTTGGACAGGGTCTGGAAACACCATATATTTT